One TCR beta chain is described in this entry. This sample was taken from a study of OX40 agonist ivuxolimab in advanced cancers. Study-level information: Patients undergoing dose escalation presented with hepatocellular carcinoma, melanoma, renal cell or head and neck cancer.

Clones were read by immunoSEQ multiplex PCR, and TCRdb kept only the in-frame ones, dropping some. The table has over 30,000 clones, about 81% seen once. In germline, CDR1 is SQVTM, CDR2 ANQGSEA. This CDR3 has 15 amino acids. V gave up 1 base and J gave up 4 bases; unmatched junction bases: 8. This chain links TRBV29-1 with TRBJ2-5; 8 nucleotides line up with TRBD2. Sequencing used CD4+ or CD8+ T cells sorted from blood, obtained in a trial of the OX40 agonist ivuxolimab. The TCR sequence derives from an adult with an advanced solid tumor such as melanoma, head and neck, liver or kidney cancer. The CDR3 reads CSVEGARSGVETQYF. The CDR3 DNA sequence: TGCAGCGTTGAAGGGGCGCGTAGCGGGGTAGAGACCCAGTACTTC.